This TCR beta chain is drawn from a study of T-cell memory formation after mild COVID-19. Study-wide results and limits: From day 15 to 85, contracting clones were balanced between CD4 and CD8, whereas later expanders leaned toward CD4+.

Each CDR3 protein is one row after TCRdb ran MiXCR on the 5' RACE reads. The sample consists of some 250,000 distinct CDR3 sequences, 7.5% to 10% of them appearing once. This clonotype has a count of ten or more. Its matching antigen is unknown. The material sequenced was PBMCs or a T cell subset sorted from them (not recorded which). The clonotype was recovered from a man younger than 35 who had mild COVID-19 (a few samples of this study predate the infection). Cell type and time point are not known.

CDR3 protein: CASSFRGPLVPSYTF. Here the CDR3 DNA reads TGTGCCAGCAGCTTCCGGGGCCCTTTAGTACCCTCCTACACCTTC. V is TRBV7-2 and J is TRBJ1-2, with D possibly matching TRBD1 (5 bases). In germline, CDR1 is SGHTA, CDR2 FQGNSA. V was pared by 3 bases and J by 10 bases, with 21 bases between. The CDR3 sequence is 15 residues long.